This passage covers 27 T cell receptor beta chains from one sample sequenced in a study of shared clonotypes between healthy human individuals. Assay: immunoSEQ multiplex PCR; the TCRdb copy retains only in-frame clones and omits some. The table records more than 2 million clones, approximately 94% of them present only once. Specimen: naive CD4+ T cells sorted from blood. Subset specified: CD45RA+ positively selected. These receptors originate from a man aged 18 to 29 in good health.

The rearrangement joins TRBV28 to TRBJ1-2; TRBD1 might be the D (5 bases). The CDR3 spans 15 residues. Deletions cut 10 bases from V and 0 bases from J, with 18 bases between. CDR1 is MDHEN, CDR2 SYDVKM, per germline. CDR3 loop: CAIKGQGPANYGYTF. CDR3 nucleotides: TGTGCCATCAAAGGGCAGGGCCCAGCTAACTATGGCTACACCTTC.

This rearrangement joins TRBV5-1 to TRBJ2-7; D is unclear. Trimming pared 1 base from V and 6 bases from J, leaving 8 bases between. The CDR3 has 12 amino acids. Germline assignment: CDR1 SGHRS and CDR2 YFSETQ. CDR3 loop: CASSLPSPEQYF. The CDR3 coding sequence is TGCGCCAGCAGCTTGCCTTCTCCCGAGCAGTACTTC.

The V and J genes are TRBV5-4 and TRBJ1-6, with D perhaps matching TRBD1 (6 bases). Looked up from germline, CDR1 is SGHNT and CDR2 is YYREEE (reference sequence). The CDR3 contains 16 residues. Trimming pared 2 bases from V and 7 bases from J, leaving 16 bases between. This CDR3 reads CASSFQQGVGNSPLHF. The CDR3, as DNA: TGTGCCAGCAGCTTCCAACAGGGTGTCGGAAATTCACCCCTCCACTTT. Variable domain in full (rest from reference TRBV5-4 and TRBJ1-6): ETGVTQSPTHLIKTRGQQVTLRCSSQSGHNTVSWYQQALGQGPQFIFQYYREEENGRGNFPPRFSGLQFPNYSSELNVNALELDDSALYLCASSFQQGVGNSPLHFGNGTRLTVT.

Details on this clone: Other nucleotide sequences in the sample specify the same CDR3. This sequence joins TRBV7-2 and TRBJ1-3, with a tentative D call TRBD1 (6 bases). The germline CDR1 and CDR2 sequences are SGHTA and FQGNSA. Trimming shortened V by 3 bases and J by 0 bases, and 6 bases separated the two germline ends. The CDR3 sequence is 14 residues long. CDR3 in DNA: TGTGCCAGCAGCTTGGACAGCTCTGGAAACACCATATATTTT. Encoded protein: CASSLDSSGNTIYF.

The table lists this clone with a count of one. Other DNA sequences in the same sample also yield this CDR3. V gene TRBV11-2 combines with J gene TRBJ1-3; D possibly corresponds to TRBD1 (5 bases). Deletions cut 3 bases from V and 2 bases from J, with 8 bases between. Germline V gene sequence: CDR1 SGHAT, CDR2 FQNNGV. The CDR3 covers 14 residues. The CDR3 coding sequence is TGTGCCAGCAGCTTGGGGGGGGCTGGAAACACCATATATTTT. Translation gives CASSLGGAGNTIYF.

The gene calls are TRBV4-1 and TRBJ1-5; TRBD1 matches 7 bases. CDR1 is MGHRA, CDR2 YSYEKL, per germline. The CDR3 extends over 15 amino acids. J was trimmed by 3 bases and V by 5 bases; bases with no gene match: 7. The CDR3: CASSMQQGINQPQHF. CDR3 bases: TGCGCCAGCAGCATGCAACAGGGGATCAATCAGCCCCAGCATTTT.

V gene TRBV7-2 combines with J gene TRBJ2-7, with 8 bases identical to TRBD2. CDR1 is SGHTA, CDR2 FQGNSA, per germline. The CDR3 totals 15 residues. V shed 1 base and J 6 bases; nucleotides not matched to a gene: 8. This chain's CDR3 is CASSLERLAMSEQYF. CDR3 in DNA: TGTGCCAGCAGCTTAGAGAGACTAGCGATGAGCGAGCAGTACTTC.

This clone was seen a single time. The CDR3 spells CASIDRPWDYGYTF. The CDR3 nucleotides are TGTGCCAGCATCGACAGGCCCTGGGACTATGGCTACACCTTC. The chain uses TRBV6-6 and TRBJ1-2, with a tentative D call TRBD1 (6 bases). The CDR3 has 14 residues. Germline values: CDR1 MNHNY, CDR2 SVGAGI (reference sequence). V was cut by 7 bases and J by 3 bases, with 15 bases left in between.

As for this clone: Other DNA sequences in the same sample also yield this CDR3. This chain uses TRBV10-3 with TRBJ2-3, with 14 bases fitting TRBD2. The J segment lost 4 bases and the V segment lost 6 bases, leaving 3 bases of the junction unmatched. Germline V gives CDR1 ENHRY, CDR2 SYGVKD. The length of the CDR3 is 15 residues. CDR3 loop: CAIRTSGGAADTQYF. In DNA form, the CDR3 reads TGTGCCATCAGGACTAGCGGGGGGGCGGCAGATACGCAGTATTTT.

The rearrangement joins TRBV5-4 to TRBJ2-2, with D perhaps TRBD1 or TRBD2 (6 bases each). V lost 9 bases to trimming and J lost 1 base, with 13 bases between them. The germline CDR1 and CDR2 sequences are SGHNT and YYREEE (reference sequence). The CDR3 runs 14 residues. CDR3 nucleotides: TGTGCCACCCGGGGGACAAAGAACACCGGGGAGCTGTTTTTT. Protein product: CATRGTKNTGELFF.

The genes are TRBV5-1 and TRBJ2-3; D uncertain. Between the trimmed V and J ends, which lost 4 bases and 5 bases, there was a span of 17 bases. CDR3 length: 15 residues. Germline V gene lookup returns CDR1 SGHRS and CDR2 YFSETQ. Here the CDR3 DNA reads TGCGCCAGCAGCAGTGCTGGGCCGGGTGAAGATACGCAGTATTTT. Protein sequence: CASSSAGPGEDTQYF.

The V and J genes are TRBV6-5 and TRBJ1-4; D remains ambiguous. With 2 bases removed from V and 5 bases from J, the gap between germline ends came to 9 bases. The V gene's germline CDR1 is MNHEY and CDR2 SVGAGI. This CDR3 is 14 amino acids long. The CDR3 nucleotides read TGTGCCAGCAGTTACGGACTGAGAAATGAAAAACTGTTTTTT. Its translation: CASSYGLRNEKLFF.

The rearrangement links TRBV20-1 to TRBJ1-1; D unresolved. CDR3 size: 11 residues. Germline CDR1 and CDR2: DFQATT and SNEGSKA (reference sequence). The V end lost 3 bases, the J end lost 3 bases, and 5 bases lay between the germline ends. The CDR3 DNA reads TGCAGTGCTAGTGGCCACACTGAAGCTTTCTTT. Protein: CSASGHTEAFF.

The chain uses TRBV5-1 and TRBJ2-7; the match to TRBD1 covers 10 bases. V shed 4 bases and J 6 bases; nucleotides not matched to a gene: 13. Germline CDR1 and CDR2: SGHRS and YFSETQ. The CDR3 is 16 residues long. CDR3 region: CASSTQDRGYRGEQYF. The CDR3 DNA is TGCGCCAGCAGCACCCAGGACAGGGGGTATCGTGGCGAGCAGTACTTC.

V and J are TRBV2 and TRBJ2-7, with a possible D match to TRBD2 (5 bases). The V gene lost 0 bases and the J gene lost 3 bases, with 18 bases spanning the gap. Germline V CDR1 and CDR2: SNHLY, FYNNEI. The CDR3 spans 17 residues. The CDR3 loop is CASSEALTRAVNYEQYF. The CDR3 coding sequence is TGTGCCAGCAGTGAAGCGCTTACGCGGGCCGTCAACTACGAGCAGTACTTC.

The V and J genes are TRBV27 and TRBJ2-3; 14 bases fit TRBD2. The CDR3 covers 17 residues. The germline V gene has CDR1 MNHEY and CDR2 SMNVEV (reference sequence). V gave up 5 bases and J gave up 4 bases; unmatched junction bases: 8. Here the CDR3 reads CASSPRTSGRLADTQYF. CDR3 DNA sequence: TGTGCCAGCAGTCCCAGGACTAGCGGGAGGCTGGCAGATACGCAGTATTTT.

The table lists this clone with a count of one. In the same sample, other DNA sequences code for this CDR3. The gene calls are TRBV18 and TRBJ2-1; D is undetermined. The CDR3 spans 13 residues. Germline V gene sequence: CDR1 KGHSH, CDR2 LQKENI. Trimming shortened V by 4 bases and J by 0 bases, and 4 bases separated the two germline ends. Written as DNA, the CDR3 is TGTGCCAGCTCACTCAGCTCCTACAATGAGCAGTTCTTC. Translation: CASSLSSYNEQFF.

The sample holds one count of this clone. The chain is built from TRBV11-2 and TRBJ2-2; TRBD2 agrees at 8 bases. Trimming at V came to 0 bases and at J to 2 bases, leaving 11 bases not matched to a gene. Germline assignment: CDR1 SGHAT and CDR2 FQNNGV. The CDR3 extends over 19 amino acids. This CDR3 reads CASSLDLAGGGINTGELFF. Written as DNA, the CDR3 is TGTGCCAGCAGCTTAGATCTGGCGGGAGGAGGAATAAACACCGGGGAGCTGTTTTTT.

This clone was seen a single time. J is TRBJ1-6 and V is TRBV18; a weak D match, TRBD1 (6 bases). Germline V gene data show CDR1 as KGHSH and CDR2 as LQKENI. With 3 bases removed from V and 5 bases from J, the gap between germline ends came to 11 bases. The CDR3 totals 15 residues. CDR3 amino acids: CASSPGQSNNSPLHF. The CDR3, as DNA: TGTGCCAGCTCACCCGGACAGAGTAATAATTCACCCCTCCACTTT. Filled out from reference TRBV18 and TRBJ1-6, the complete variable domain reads NAGVMQNPRHLVRRRGQEARLRCSPMKGHSHVYWYRQLPEEGLKFMVYLQKENIIDESGMPKERFSAEFPKEGPSILRIQQVVRGDSAAYFCASSPGQSNNSPLHFGNGTRLTVT.

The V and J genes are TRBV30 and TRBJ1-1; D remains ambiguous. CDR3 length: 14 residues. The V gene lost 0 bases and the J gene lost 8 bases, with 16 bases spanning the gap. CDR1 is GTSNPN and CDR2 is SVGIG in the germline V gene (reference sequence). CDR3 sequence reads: CAWSVKGSYPEAFF. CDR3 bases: TGTGCCTGGAGTGTAAAAGGTTCCTATCCCGAAGCTTTCTTT.

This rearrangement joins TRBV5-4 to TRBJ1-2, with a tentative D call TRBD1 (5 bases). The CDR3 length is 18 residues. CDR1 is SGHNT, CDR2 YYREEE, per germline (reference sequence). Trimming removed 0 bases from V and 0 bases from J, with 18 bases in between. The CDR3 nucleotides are TGTGCCAGCAGCTTGGCCGCTCGGGGCGTAAAGGCTAACTATGGCTACACCTTC. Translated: CASSLAARGVKANYGYTF.

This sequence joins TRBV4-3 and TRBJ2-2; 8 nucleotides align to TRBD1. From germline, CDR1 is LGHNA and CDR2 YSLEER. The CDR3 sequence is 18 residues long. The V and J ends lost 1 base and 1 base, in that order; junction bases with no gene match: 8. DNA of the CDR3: TGCGCCAGCAGCCAAGGAGCTCGGGGGACAGGGAACACCGGGGAGCTGTTTTTT. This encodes CASSQGARGTGNTGELFF.

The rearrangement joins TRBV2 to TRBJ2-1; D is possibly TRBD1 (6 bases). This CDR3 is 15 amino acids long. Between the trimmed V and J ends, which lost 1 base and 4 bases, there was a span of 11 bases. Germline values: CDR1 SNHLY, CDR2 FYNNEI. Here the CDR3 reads CASSEDGQSYNEQFF. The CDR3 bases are TGTGCCAGCAGTGAAGATGGACAGAGTTACAATGAGCAGTTCTTC.

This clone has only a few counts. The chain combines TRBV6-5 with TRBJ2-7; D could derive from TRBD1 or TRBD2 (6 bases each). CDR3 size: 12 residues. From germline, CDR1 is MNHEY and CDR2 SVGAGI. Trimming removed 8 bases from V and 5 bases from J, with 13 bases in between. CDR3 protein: CASRARGDEQYF. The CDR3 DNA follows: TGTGCCAGCCGCGCAAGGGGGGACGAGCAGTACTTC.

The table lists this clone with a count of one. CDR3 sequence reads: CASSPQGASYEQYF. For the CDR3, the DNA is TGTGCCAGCAGCCCTCAGGGGGCCTCATACGAGCAGTACTTC. The gene calls are TRBV11-2 and TRBJ2-7, with 8 positions matching TRBD1. The J segment lost 4 bases and the V segment lost 5 bases, leaving 7 bases of the junction unmatched. This CDR3 region has 14 residues. CDR1 SGHAT and CDR2 FQNNGV come from the germline V gene. Together with reference TRBV11-2 and TRBJ2-7, the CDR3 gives the full variable domain: EAGVAQSPRYKIIEKRQSVAFWCNPISGHATLYWYQQILGQGPKLLIQFQNNGVVDDSQLPKDRFSAERLKGVDSTLKIQPAKLEDSAVYLCASSPQGASYEQYFGPGTRLTVT.

Written as DNA, the CDR3 is TGTGCCAGCAGCTCCCGAATGGGGTCCCCGCGGTTCTTC. Protein: CASSSRMGSPRFF. The chain is built from TRBV9 and TRBJ2-1; D remains unclear. CDR3 length equals 13 residues. Trimming cost V 4 bases and J 15 bases, with 20 bases left between them. Germline CDR1 and CDR2: SGDLS and YYNGEE.

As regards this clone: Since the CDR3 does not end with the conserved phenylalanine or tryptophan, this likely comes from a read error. Here the CDR3 DNA reads TGTGCCAGCGCGCTCACAGGGGGCGCCGACTATGGCTACACCCTC. It translates to CASALTGGADYGYTL. J is TRBJ1-2 and V is TRBV6-6, with 9 nucleotides matching TRBD1. V lost 8 bases to trimming and J lost 3 bases; unmatched junction nucleotides: 10. This CDR3 comprises 15 residues. Germline values: CDR1 MNHNY, CDR2 SVGAGI (reference sequence).